This T cell receptor (beta chain) was identified in a study of regulatory T cells in long-lasting Graves disease. Broader study findings: For persistent Graves' patients, TCR diversity was lower than for newly diagnosed ones.

V was clipped by 3 bases and J by 1 base, with 8 bases between them. CDR3 size: 14 residues. Germline values: CDR1 MNHGY, CDR2 SVAAGI. This clonotype has only a few counts. What it recognizes is unknown. iRepertoire HTBI primers and Arm-PCR of CDR3 regions built TCR beta libraries. TCRdb re-called the multiplex PCR reads through MiXCR, storing one row per CDR3 protein. The sample lists 530,000 or so distinct CDR3 sequences, roughly 14% occurring once. This sample's time point: newly diagnosed GD, antithyroid drugs for less than 3 months. Researchers made the TCR library from RNA that was extracted from PBMCs. Guidelines of the American Thyroid Association were used to diagnose Graves' disease. Another study also made use of these data, one on T cells in Graves' hyperthyroidism and ophthalmopathy.

The starting material was peripheral blood mononuclear cells (PBMCs), obtained at new diagnosis, from a patient treated with antithyroid drugs. The clonotype comes from a man between 25 and 39 years old with Graves disease. The chain has TRBV6-9 and TRBJ2-3; a possible D gene is TRBD1 (6 bases). CDR3 region: CASSYAGGTDTQYF. The CDR3 DNA follows: TGTGCCAGCAGTTACGCAGGGGGCACAGATACGCAGTATTTT.